This entry lists 3 T cell receptor beta chains sequenced from one sample in a study of beta chain features in type 1 diabetes. Study findings and constraints: Moderate but significant shortening of TCRB CDR3s was recorded in all four CD4+ subsets from Type 1 diabetes patients.

No antigens are known for them. Since all of the isolated RNA was reverse transcribed, expressed TCRB transcripts were what got sequenced. TCRdb keeps only in-frame clones here, not all; method: immunoSEQ multiplex PCR. The sample shows approximately 250,000 clones, 16% of them seen only once. What was sequenced was naive CD4+ T cells from blood. The receptors stem from a man aged 25 to 40 with type 1 diabetes.

This clone was found a few times. DNA of the CDR3: TGTGCCAGCAGAGCTATACAGGGAAATGACAAAAACATTCAGTACTTC. Protein product: CASRAIQGNDKNIQYF. The chain is built from TRBV2 and TRBJ2-4; possibly TRBD1 for D (6 bases). Trimming stripped 6 bases from V and 3 bases from J, with 18 bases between. The CDR3 has 16 residues. Looked up from germline, CDR1 is SNHLY and CDR2 is FYNNEI.

Only a few counts were recorded for this clone. V is TRBV15 and J is TRBJ2-5, with TRBD1 matching 7 bases. The CDR3 covers 14 residues. V trimming: 6 bases; J trimming: 2 bases; junction bases outside the gene matches: 6. Germline values: CDR1 LNHNV, CDR2 YYDKDF (reference sequence). The CDR3 DNA is TGTGCCACCAGTGGGACAGCCAAACAAGAGACCCAGTACTTC. Encoded protein: CATSGTAKQETQYF.

This clone appeared a few times. V is TRBV9 and J is TRBJ2-1, with 7 bases matching TRBD1. Germline V CDR1 and CDR2: SGDLS, YYNGEE. V lost 0 bases, J lost 8 bases, and 5 bases stayed unmatched. This CDR3 comprises 14 residues. The CDR3 loop reads CASSVATGQYEQFF. The CDR3 nucleotides are TGTGCCAGCAGCGTAGCTACGGGACAGTATGAGCAGTTCTTC.